This T cell receptor beta chain was identified in a study of blood T cell repertoires in COVID-19. Study in general: COVID-19 samples collected from the United States, Italy and Spain covered acute and convalescent phases. Sample material is recorded as cDNA or gDNA derived from T cells, B-cell-depleted T cells, or PBMCs.

Authors' processing steps: Amplified reference gene primers provided the basis for estimating nucleated cell counts. Clones were read by immunoSEQ multiplex PCR, and TCRdb kept only the in-frame ones, dropping some. V and J calls and clone size are as listed in that table; D and trimming were resolved from the DNA. The repertoire holds 70,000 or so clones, with about nine tenths as singletons. V trimming: 3 bases; J trimming: 4 bases; junction bases outside the gene matches: 9. CDR1 and CDR2 from the germline V gene are MNHNS and SASEGT. The CDR3 is 16 residues long. This clone was found a few times. The gene calls are TRBV6-1 and TRBJ1-5, with 7 bases identical to TRBD1. The receptor was isolated from a woman older than 75 with active or convalescent COVID-19. The sample taken for sequencing was peripheral blood. As DNA, the CDR3 is TGTGCCAGCAGTGATGATTCCAGGGGGTGGAATCAGCCCCAGCATTTT. This codes for CASSDDSRGWNQPQHF.